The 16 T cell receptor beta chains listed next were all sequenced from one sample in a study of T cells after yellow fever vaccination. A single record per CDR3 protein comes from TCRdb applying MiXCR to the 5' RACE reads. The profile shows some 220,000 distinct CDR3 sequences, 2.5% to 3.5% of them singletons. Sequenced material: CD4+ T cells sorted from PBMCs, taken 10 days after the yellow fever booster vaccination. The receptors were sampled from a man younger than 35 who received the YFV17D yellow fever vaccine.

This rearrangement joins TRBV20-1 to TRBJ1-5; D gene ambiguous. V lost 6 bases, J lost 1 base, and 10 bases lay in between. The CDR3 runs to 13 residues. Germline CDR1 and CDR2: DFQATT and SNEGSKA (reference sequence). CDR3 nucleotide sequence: TGCAGTGCCTACGGGAGAAGCAATCAGCCCCAGCATTTT. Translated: CSAYGRSNQPQHF.

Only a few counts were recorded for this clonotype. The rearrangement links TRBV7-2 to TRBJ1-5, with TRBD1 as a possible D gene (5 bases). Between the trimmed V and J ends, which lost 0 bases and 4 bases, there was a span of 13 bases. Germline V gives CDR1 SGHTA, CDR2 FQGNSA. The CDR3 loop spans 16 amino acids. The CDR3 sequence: CASSLAGRGPNQPQHF. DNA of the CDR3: TGTGCCAGCAGCTTAGCGGGGCGAGGCCCTAATCAGCCCCAGCATTTT. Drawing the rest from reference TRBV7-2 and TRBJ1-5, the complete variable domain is GAGVSQSPSNKVTEKGKDVELRCDPISGHTALYWYRQSLGQGLEFLIYFQGNSAPDKSGLPSDRFSAERTGGSVSTLTIQRTQQEDSAVYLCASSLAGRGPNQPQHFGDGTRLSIL.

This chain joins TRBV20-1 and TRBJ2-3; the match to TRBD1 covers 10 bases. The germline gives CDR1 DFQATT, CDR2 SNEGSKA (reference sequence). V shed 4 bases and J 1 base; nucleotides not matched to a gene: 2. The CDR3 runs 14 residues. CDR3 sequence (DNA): TGCAGTGCTACCGGGACAGGGGGCACAGATACGCAGTATTTT. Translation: CSATGTGGTDTQYF.

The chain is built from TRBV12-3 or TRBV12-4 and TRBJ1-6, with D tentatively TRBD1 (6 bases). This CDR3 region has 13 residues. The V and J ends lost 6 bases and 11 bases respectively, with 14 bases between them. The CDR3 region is CASSPLQGAPLHF. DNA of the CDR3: TGTGCCAGCAGCCCCCTACAGGGAGCACCCCTCCACTTT.

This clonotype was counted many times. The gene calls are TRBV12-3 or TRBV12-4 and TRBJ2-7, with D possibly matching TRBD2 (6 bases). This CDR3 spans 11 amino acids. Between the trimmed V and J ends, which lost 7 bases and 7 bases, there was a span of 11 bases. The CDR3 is CASNRGGEQYF. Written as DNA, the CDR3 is TGTGCCAGCAATCGTGGGGGGGAGCAGTACTTC.

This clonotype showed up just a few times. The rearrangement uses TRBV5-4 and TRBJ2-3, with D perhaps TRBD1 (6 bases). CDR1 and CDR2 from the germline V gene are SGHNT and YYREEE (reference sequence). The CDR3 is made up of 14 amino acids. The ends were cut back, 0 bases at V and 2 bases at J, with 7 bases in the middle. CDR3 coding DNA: TGTGCCAGCAGCTTGGACAGGGTCACAGATACGCAGTATTTT. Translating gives CASSLDRVTDTQYF. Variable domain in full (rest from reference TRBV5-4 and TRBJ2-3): ETGVTQSPTHLIKTRGQQVTLRCSSQSGHNTVSWYQQALGQGPQFIFQYYREEENGRGNFPPRFSGLQFPNYSSELNVNALELDDSALYLCASSLDRVTDTQYFGPGTRLTVL.

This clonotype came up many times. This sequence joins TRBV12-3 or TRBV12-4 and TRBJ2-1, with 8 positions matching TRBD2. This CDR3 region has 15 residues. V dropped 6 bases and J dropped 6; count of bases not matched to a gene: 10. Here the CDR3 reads CASRSPGGRSNEQFF. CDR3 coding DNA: TGTGCCAGCAGAAGCCCGGGGGGGCGGAGCAATGAGCAGTTCTTC.

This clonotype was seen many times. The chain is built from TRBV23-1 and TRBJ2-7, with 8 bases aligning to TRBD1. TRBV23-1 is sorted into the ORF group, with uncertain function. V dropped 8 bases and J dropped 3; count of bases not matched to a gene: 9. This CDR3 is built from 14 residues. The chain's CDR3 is CASGEGQGNYEQYF. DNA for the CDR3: TGCGCCAGCGGGGAAGGACAGGGAAACTACGAGCAGTACTTC.

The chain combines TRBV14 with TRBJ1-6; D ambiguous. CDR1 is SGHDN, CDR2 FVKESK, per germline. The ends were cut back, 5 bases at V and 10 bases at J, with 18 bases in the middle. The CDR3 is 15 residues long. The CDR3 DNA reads TGTGCCAGCAGCGCAAGTTTATGGGGAAACTCACCCCTCCACTTT. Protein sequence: CASSASLWGNSPLHF.

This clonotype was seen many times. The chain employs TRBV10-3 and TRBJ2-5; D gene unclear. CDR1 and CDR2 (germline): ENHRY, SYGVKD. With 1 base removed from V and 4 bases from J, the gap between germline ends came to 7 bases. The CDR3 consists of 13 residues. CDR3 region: CAISELAGETQYF. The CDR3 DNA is TGTGCCATCAGTGAGTTAGCAGGAGAGACCCAGTACTTC.

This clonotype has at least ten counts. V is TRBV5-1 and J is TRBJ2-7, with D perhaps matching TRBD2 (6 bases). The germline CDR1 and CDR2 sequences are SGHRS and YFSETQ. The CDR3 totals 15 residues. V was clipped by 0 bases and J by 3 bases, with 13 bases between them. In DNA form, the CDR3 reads TGCGCCAGCAGCTTGGAACCGGGACTGAGCTACGAGCAGTACGTC. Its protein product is CASSLEPGLSYEQYV.

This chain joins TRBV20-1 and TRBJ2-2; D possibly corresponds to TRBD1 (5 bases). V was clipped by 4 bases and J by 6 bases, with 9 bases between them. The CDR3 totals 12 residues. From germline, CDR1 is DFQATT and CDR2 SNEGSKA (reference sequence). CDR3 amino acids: CSATGFAGELFF. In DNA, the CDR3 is TGCAGTGCTACAGGGTTTGCCGGGGAGCTGTTTTTT.

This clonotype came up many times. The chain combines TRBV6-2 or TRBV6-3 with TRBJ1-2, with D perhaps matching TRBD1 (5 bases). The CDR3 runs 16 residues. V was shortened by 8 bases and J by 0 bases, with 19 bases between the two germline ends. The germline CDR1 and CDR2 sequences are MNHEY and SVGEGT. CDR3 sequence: CASLESTWGANYGYTF. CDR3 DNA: TGTGCCAGCCTGGAGTCGACGTGGGGGGCTAACTATGGCTACACCTTC.

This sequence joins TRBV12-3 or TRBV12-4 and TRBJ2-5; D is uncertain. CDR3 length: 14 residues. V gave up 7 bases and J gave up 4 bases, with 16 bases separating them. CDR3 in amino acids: CASNQGLPRETQYF. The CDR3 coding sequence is TGTGCCAGCAATCAAGGCCTTCCTCGAGAGACCCAGTACTTC.

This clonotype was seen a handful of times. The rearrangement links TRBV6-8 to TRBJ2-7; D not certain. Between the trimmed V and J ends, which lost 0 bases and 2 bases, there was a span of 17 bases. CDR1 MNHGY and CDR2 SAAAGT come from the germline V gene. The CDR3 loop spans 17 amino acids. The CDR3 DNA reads TGTGCCAGCAGTTACTCCCCAAGGAGTTGGCCCCCCTACGAGCAGTACGTC. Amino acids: CASSYSPRSWPPYEQYV.

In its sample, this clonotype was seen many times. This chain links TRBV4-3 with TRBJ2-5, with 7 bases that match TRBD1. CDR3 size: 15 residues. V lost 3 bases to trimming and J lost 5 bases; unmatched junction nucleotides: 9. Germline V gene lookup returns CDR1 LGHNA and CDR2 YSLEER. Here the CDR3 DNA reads TGCGCCAGCAGCCAGACAGGGTCCTCCGGGGAGACCCAGTACTTC. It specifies CASSQTGSSGETQYF.